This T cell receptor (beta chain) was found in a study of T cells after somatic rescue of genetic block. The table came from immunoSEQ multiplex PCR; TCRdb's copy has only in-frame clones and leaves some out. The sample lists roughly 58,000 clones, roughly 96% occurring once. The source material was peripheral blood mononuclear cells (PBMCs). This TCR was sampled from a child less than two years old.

The CDR3 is CASSSTGDEQYF. CDR3 bases: TGTGCCAGCAGCTCCACAGGGGACGAGCAGTACTTC. The chain uses TRBV2 and TRBJ2-7; TRBD1 agrees at 7 bases. CDR3 size: 12 residues. CDR1 is SNHLY and CDR2 is FYNNEI in the germline V gene. The junction had 4 bases not matched to a gene; V was cut back by 6 bases and J by 5 bases.